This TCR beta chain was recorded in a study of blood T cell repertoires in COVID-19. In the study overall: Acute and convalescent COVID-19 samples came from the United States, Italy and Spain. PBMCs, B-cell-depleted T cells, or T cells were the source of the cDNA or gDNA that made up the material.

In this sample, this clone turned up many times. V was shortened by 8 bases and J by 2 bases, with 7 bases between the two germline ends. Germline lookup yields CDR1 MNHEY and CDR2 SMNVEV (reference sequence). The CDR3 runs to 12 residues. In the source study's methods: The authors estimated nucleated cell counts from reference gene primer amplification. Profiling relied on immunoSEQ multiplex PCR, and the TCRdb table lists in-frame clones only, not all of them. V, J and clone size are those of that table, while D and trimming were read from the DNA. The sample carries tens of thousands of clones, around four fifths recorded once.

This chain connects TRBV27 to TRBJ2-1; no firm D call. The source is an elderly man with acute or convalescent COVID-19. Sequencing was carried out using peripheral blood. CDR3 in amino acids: CASGRTYNEQFF. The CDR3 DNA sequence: TGTGCCAGCGGCCGTACCTACAATGAGCAGTTCTTC.